Shown below are 14 T cell receptor beta chains from a single sample sequenced in a study of cytomegalovirus exposure and HLA in healthy donors. It was with 60 Vbeta and 13 Jbeta primers that the PCR ran. Using immunoSEQ multiplex PCR, the repertoire was profiled, and TCRdb retains in-frame clones only, with some absent. The data show more than 90,000 clones, about four fifths seen once. The source material was PBMCs. These receptors were collected from a man younger than 45 in good health and CMV-seropositive.

This clone showed up just a few times. The gene calls are TRBV5-4 and TRBJ1-4, with D possibly TRBD1 on 5 matching bases. V gave up 0 bases and J gave up 7 bases, with 13 bases separating them. From germline, CDR1 is SGHNT and CDR2 YYREEE (reference sequence). The CDR3 runs 15 residues. CDR3 residues: CASSLGQGGAEKLFF. CDR3 nucleotides: TGTGCCAGCAGCTTGGGGCAGGGTGGGGCTGAAAAACTGTTTTTT.

J is TRBJ1-6 and V is TRBV19, with D tentatively TRBD1 (5 bases). Germline V gives CDR1 LNHDA, CDR2 SQIVND (reference sequence). The CDR3 runs to 15 residues. The V and J ends lost 4 bases and 8 bases respectively, with 15 bases between them. The CDR3 DNA reads TGTGCCAGTAGTACGGACCCCTGGGGCGATTCACCCCTCCACTTT. Residues: CASSTDPWGDSPLHF.

The chain couples TRBV7-6 to TRBJ1-6; D may be TRBD1 (5 bases). CDR1 and CDR2 (germline): SGHVS, FNYEAQ. The CDR3 runs 15 residues. V was cut by 2 bases and J by 8 bases, with 13 bases left in between. CDR3 sequence (DNA): TGTGCCAGCAGCTTAACGGGGGAAGGGGATTCACCCCTCCACTTT. It yields the protein CASSLTGEGDSPLHF.

The J gene is TRBJ2-3, the V gene TRBV9; no firm D call. The CDR3 consists of 13 residues. Germline CDR1 SGDLS, CDR2 YYNGEE. The ends were cut back, 0 bases at V and 2 bases at J, with 4 bases in the middle. This chain's CDR3 is CASSVDTTDTQYF. CDR3 bases: TGTGCCAGCAGCGTAGACACCACAGATACGCAGTATTTT.

The chain carries TRBV6-6 and TRBJ2-2; D is possibly TRBD2 (7 bases). The CDR3 contains 15 residues. CDR1 MNHNY and CDR2 SVGAGI come from the germline V gene (reference sequence). Trimming removed 7 bases from V and 0 bases from J, with 12 bases in between. CDR3 DNA sequence: TGTGCCAGCATAGGGAGGGGGGCGAACACCGGGGAGCTGTTTTTT. Its protein product is CASIGRGANTGELFF.

In DNA form, the CDR3 reads TGTGCCAGCAGCTTGGGCGGGGGGGCCTACAATGAGCAGTTCTTC. Amino acids: CASSLGGGAYNEQFF. The V gene is TRBV5-4, the J gene TRBJ2-1; 9 positions match TRBD2. The junction had 0 bases not matched to a gene; V was cut back by 0 bases and J by 2 bases. This CDR3 is 15 amino acids long. Germline values: CDR1 SGHNT, CDR2 YYREEE (reference sequence).

The rearrangement joins TRBV6-1 to TRBJ1-2; D may be TRBD1 (5 bases). The CDR3 loop spans 13 amino acids. V was cut by 7 bases and J by 8 bases, with 17 bases left in between. CDR1 MNHNS and CDR2 SASEGT come from the germline V gene. The CDR3 sequence is CASTPSGGDGYTF. CDR3 sequence (DNA): TGTGCCAGCACCCCGTCGGGGGGGGACGGCTACACCTTC.

The V gene is TRBV4-2, the J gene TRBJ1-1; 9 bases align to TRBD1. The J segment lost 5 bases and the V segment lost 3 bases, leaving 13 bases of the junction unmatched. Per the germline V gene, CDR1 is LGHNA and CDR2 is YNFKEQ. The CDR3 loop spans 17 amino acids. CDR3 coding DNA: TGTGCCAGCAGCCATATACCTGGGACAGGGAGAGATACTGAAGCTTTCTTT. As protein: CASSHIPGTGRDTEAFF.

The CDR3 nucleotides are TGTGCCAGTAGGGTACGGGGGGAAAACTCCTACGAGCAGTACTTC. This codes for CASRVRGENSYEQYF. V is TRBV19 and J is TRBJ2-7; 7 positions match TRBD2. This CDR3 has 15 residues. Germline CDR1 is LNHDA and CDR2 is SQIVND (reference sequence). Trimming at V came to 6 bases and at J to 0 bases, leaving 8 bases not matched to a gene.

The chain has TRBV7-9 and TRBJ1-3; D is ambiguous. CDR3 length: 12 amino acids. The V and J ends lost 11 bases and 0 bases respectively, with 8 bases between them. Germline CDR1 SEHNR, CDR2 FQNEAQ (reference sequence). CDR3: CAYRTSGNTIYF. The CDR3 nucleotides read TGTGCCTACAGAACCTCTGGAAACACCATATATTTT.

V and J are TRBV7-2 and TRBJ2-7; 9 bases agree with TRBD1. After removal of 5 bases from V and 4 bases from J, the junction contained 12 bases not matched to a gene. The CDR3 is made up of 16 amino acids. Germline lookup yields CDR1 SGHTA and CDR2 FQGNSA. CDR3 protein: CASSPGGTGIFYEQYF. In DNA form, the CDR3 reads TGTGCCAGCAGCCCAGGGGGGACAGGGATTTTTTACGAGCAGTACTTC.

V usage is TRBV6-1 and J usage is TRBJ2-3; TRBD2 matches at 9 bases. Germline V lookup: CDR1 MNHNS, CDR2 SASEGT. This CDR3 comprises 15 residues. The ends lost 9 bases at V and 6 bases at J; junction bases unmatched: 13. DNA for the CDR3: TGTGCCAGGGCCCTGGGCGGGGGGGCGGTTGATACGCAGTATTTT. Translation: CARALGGGAVDTQYF.

This clone was seen only a few times. The rearrangement links TRBV19 to TRBJ2-1, with 7 bases aligning to TRBD1. Germline V gives CDR1 LNHDA, CDR2 SQIVND (reference sequence). V shed 2 bases and J 2 bases; nucleotides not matched to a gene: 6. The CDR3 consists of 16 residues. The CDR3 region has the DNA TGTGCCAGTAGTATAAAAGTGACAGGGCCCTACAATGAGCAGTTCTTC. It translates to CASSIKVTGPYNEQFF. The variable domain in full, completed from reference TRBV19 and TRBJ2-1, reads DGGITQSPKYLFRKEGQNVTLSCEQNLNHDAMYWYRQDPGQGLRLIYYSQIVNDFQKGDIAEGYSVSREKKESFPLTVTSAQKNPTAFYLCASSIKVTGPYNEQFFGPGTRLTVL.

The rearrangement links TRBV9 to TRBJ2-1; 10 bases are a match to TRBD2. V was pared by 7 bases and J by 8 bases, with 15 bases of the junction left unmatched. The CDR3 has 16 residues. Germline lookup yields CDR1 SGDLS and CDR2 YYNGEE. The CDR3 coding sequence is TGTGCCAGCTCGTCTCGGTCCAGCGGGGGGGCTCATGAGCAGTTCTTC. It is translated as CASSSRSSGGAHEQFF.